These T cell receptor beta chains were read from a single sample in a study of vaccination effects on CD4 cells after COVID-19. Their specific antigens are unknown. Sequencing was performed with immunoSEQ multiplex PCR; in TCRdb, only in-frame clones are kept and a portion is missing. The data hold 25,000 to 35,000 clones, with 80% observed a single time. Sequenced material: CD4+ T cells from PBMCs cultured with SARS-CoV-2 spike peptides, taken after COVID-19 vaccination. The receptors were gathered from a human donor who received a COVID-19 vaccine. Some clones in this sample may be carry-over from other donors' samples. Each CDR3 is given with its conserved first and last residue. A D gene is named only where the DNA matches it firmly. Size is omitted from some rows. Given values are once, few, many or a class for expanded clones.

J	D	length	size	V	DNA	CDR3
TRBJ1-4	-	19	-	TRBV27	TGTGCCAGCAGTTTATTTCCCCCCGGGTATTCCGCAACTAATGAAAAACTGTTTTTT	CASSLFPPGYSATNEKLFF
TRBJ2-2	-	13	-	TRBV6-6	TGTGCCAGCAGTTTACCGGGCACCGGGGAGCTGTTTTTT	CASSLPGTGELFF
TRBJ2-3	-	15	-	TRBV7-2	TGTGCCAGCAGCTTAGGTCCCGGGTACACAGATACGCAGTATTTT	CASSLGPGYTDTQYF
TRBJ1-5	TRBD1	15	few	TRBV6-5	TGTGCCACCGGACAGGGACTCTATAGCAATCAGCCCCAGCATTTT	CATGQGLYSNQPQHF
TRBJ1-4	-	11	few	TRBV20-1	TGCAGTGCACCGCAGGGGGAAAAACTGTTTTTT	CSAPQGEKLFF
TRBJ2-3	-	14	-	TRBV18	TGTGCCAGCTCCCCCCTAACTAGCACAGATACGCAGTATTTT	CASSPLTSTDTQYF
TRBJ1-5	-	13	-	TRBV29-1	TGCAGCGTTGGTCGTGGAAGCAATCAGCCCCAGCATTTT	CSVGRGSNQPQHF
TRBJ2-5	-	16	few	TRBV4-1	TGCGCCAGCAGCCAAGTTCCGACAGTTGGGGGGGAGACCCAGTACTTC	CASSQVPTVGGETQYF
TRBJ1-1	-	13	-	TRBV5-6	TGTGCCAGCAGCTTGGTTCGGCTAGCTGAAGCTTTCTTT	CASSLVRLAEAFF
TRBJ2-3	-	14	-	TRBV4-2	TGTGCCAGCAGCCAAGTCCAGGGGCCGGATACGCAGTATTTT	CASSQVQGPDTQYF
TRBJ1-2	-	13	-	TRBV24-1	TGTGCCACCAGTGATTTACAGGGTTATGGCTACACCTTC	CATSDLQGYGYTF
TRBJ2-5	-	13	-	TRBV18	TGTGCCAGCTCACCGGGGTTGCAAGAGACCCAGTACTTC	CASSPGLQETQYF
TRBJ2-1	-	13	-	TRBV5-5	TGTGCCAGCAGCTTGGGGTGGGGAAATGAGCAGTTCTTC	CASSLGWGNEQFF
TRBJ1-5	-	15	-	TRBV2	TGTGCCAGCAGTGCGCGGGGGCGTAACAATCAGCCCCAGCATTTT	CASSARGRNNQPQHF
TRBJ1-1	-	11	few	TRBV27	TGTGCCAGCAGTGCGGGGACCGGCGCTTTCTTT	CASSAGTGAFF
TRBJ2-1	-	14	few	TRBV10-3	TGTGCCATCAGTGAAGGATCCCCCGCCGATGAGCAGTTCTTC	CAISEGSPADEQFF
TRBJ1-6	TRBD1	16	-	TRBV5-1	TGCGCCAGCAGCTTACCCCCGGGACAGGGGAATTCACCCCTCCACTTT	CASSLPPGQGNSPLHF
TRBJ1-6	-	14	-	TRBV19	TGTGCCAGTAGGGGAGGGCAAGTTAATTCACCCCTCCACTTT	CASRGGQVNSPLHF
TRBJ2-3	TRBD2	13	medium-sized	TRBV5-1	TGCGCCAGCGCCCTAGCGGGCGCAGATACGCAGTATTTT	CASALAGADTQYF
TRBJ2-6	-	12	few	TRBV7-3	TGTGCCAGCAGCCCCCAGGCCAACGTCCTGACTTTC	CASSPQANVLTF
TRBJ1-2	-	10	-	TRBV28	TGTGCCAGCAGTTCCCTTGGCTACACCTTC	CASSSLGYTF
TRBJ2-5	-	11	-	TRBV12-3/TRBV12-4	TGTGCCAGCAGTCGGAGGGAGACCCAGTACTTC	CASSRRETQYF
TRBJ2-2	-	15	-	TRBV19	TGTGCCAGTAGTACCAGCCCCAGGGGACCCGGGGAGCTGTTTTTT	CASSTSPRGPGELFF
TRBJ1-2	-	12	once	TRBV28	TGTGCCAGCAAGGGGTCGAACTATGGCTACACCTTC	CASKGSNYGYTF
TRBJ1-2	-	13	few	TRBV5-4	TGTGCCAGCAGCTTCGGCAGGGCTATTGGCTACACCTTC	CASSFGRAIGYTF
TRBJ1-2	-	12	-	TRBV30	TGTGCCTGGACGCGAGATTTCTATGGCTACACCTTC	CAWTRDFYGYTF
TRBJ2-3	TRBD2	16	-	TRBV5-1	TGCGCCAGCAGCCCCCTGACGGGGGGGAGCACAGATACGCAGTATTTT	CASSPLTGGSTDTQYF
TRBJ2-5	TRBD1	14	-	TRBV4-1	TGCGCCAGCAGTCGACCCACAGGGGGGCAGACCCAGTACTTC	CASSRPTGGQTQYF
TRBJ1-3	-	16	-	TRBV9	TGTGCCAGCAGCGTTTATGGCGGACCCTCTGGAAACACCATATATTTT	CASSVYGGPSGNTIYF
TRBJ2-1	TRBD2	16	-	TRBV18	TGTGCCAGCTCACCGGGACTAGCGGGGAGGTTGGGTGAGCAGTTCTTC	CASSPGLAGRLGEQFF
TRBJ1-4	-	15	-	TRBV19	TGTGCCAGTAGTATGGTCGGGGCAACTAATGAAAAACTGTTTTTT	CASSMVGATNEKLFF
TRBJ2-1	TRBD1	14	-	TRBV5-6	TGTGCCAGCAGCGGAAGGACAGGGGATAATGAGCAGTTCTTC	CASSGRTGDNEQFF
TRBJ1-6	-	13	-	TRBV18	TGTGCCAGCTCACCACTGGAGGATTCACCCCTCCACTTT	CASSPLEDSPLHF
TRBJ1-4	TRBD1	15	-	TRBV6-6	TGTGCCAGCAGGGTCCTCGGACAGGGGGATGAAAAACTGTTTTTT	CASRVLGQGDEKLFF
TRBJ1-1	-	15	-	TRBV10-1	TGCGCCAGCATCCGCAGGGATGAGGTAAACACTGAAGCTTTCTTT	CASIRRDEVNTEAFF
TRBJ2-1	-	18	-	TRBV19	TGTGCCAGTAGTACTGACCGGTCTAGCCAAATCTCCTACAATGAGCAGTTCTTC	CASSTDRSSQISYNEQFF
TRBJ1-2	-	14	-	TRBV12-5	TGTGCTAGTGCGATGGTGGGGGAGGCGAGTGGCTACACCTTC	CASAMVGEASGYTF
TRBJ1-3	-	14	-	TRBV15	TGTGCCACCAGCAGAGGGGGGTCTGGAAACACCATATATTTT	CATSRGGSGNTIYF
TRBJ1-3	-	15	-	TRBV11-3	TGTGCCAGCAGCTCCTCCTCTGGTTCTGGAAACACCATATATTTT	CASSSSSGSGNTIYF
TRBJ1-1	-	15	-	TRBV5-1	TGCGCCAGCAGCTTGTCGGGGATCTTGAACACTGAAGCTTTCTTT	CASSLSGILNTEAFF
TRBJ1-4	TRBD1	15	once	TRBV6-6	TGTGCCAGCAGGGGACAGGGGGCGGATAATGAAAAACTGTTTTTT	CASRGQGADNEKLFF
TRBJ1-5	-	15	-	TRBV30	TGTGCCTGGAGTGATCAGACGGGGGGCAATCAGCCCCAGCATTTT	CAWSDQTGGNQPQHF
TRBJ2-6	-	16	once	TRBV6-5	TGTGCCAGCAGTTACGACAAGGGGTCTGGGGCCAACGTCCTGACTTTC	CASSYDKGSGANVLTF
TRBJ2-2	-	16	-	TRBV10-1	TGCGCCAGCAGTGTTGACGACACCTTGTACACCGGGGAGCTGTTTTTT	CASSVDDTLYTGELFF
TRBJ1-5	-	14	-	TRBV24-1	TGTGCCACCAGTGATTGGGCCGGGAATCAGCCCCAGCATTTT	CATSDWAGNQPQHF
TRBJ2-1	TRBD2	16	-	TRBV9	TGTGCCAGCAGCCCCGGGCCCCGCGGGGGTTACAATGAGCAGTTCTTC	CASSPGPRGGYNEQFF
TRBJ1-1	-	12	-	TRBV11-2	TGTGCCAGCAGCTGGACGAACACTGAAGCTTTCTTT	CASSWTNTEAFF
TRBJ1-2	-	16	-	TRBV24-1	TGTGCCACCAGTGATTTAAGAGGGGGGCAGACCTATGGCTACACCTTC	CATSDLRGGQTYGYTF
TRBJ1-5	-	13	-	TRBV2	TGTGCCAGCAGTACAACCAGGGACCAGCCCCAGCATTTT	CASSTTRDQPQHF
TRBJ2-1	TRBD2	15	-	TRBV24-1	TGTGCCACCAGTGTAACCGGAACCCCGGGGGGTGAGCAGTTCTTC	CATSVTGTPGGEQFF
TRBJ2-3	TRBD2	17	-	TRBV7-3	TGTGCCAGCAGCTTAAATCGACTAGCGTCCTACACAGATACGCAGTATTTT	CASSLNRLASYTDTQYF
TRBJ1-6	-	14	once	TRBV5-1	TGCGCCAGCAGCTTGGCATGGGAAAATTCACCCCTCCACTTT	CASSLAWENSPLHF
TRBJ2-2	TRBD1	14	-	TRBV5-6	TGTGCCAGCAGCCGACAGGGGGACACCGGGGAGCTGTTTTTT	CASSRQGDTGELFF
TRBJ1-1	TRBD1	14	-	TRBV5-4	TGTGCCAGCAGCCAAGACAGGGCGGGCACTGAAGCTTTCTTT	CASSQDRAGTEAFF
TRBJ1-2	TRBD1	14	-	TRBV6-6	TGTGCCAGCAGTTCGGGACAGGGAAACTATGGCTACACCTTC	CASSSGQGNYGYTF
TRBJ1-5	-	13	-	TRBV7-2	TGTGCCAGCAGCCCGGGGATCCATCAGCCCCAGCATTTT	CASSPGIHQPQHF
TRBJ1-5	TRBD1	14	-	TRBV19	TGTGCCAGCAACCCGGGACAGATCAATCAGCCCCAGCATTTT	CASNPGQINQPQHF
TRBJ2-3	-	19	-	TRBV19	TGTGCCAGTAGTGGAAATACAGGGATATACGAGCTTAGCACAGATACGCAGTATTTT	CASSGNTGIYELSTDTQYF